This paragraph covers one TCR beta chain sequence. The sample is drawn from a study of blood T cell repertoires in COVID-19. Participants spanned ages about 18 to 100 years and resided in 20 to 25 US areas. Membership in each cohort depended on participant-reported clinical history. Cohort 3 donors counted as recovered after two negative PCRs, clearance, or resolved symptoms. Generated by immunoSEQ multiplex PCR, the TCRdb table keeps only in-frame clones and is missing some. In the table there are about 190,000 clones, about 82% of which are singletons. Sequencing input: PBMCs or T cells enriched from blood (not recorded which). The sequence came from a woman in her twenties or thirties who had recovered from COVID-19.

The CDR3 spells CASSYGTSSYEQYF. The CDR3, as DNA: TGTGCCAGCAGTTACGGGACTAGCTCCTACGAGCAGTACTTC. The J gene is TRBJ2-7, the V gene TRBV6-2 or TRBV6-3, with 8 bases lining up with TRBD2. The germline V gene has CDR1 MNHEY and CDR2 SVGEGT. The CDR3 is 14 residues long. Trimming cost V 2 bases and J 0 bases; bases outside gene matches: 0.